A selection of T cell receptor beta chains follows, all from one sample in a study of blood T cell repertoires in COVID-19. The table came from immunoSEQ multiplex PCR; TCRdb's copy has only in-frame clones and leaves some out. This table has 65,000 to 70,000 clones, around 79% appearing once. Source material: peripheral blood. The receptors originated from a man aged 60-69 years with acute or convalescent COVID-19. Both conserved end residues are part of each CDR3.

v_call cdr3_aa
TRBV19 CASSMGQMSDRGHEQYF
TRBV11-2 CASSLGPFNQPQHF
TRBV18 CATMGQGSSYEQYF
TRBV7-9 CASSLGQGAIDWGYTF
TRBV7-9 CASSLEVEDTQYF
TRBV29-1 CSVEEARGGKNIQYF
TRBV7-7 CASSSSLGQYSPEELFF
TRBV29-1 CSVDRYNEQFF
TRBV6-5 CASSYGGGHTGELFF
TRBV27 CASSLLGRDNYEQYF
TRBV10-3 CAISEWGQGSPLHF
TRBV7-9 CASSLGQTPVYGYTF
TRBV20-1 CSALGGWQELF
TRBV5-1 CASSLGSGTGANVLTF
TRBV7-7 CASSFASGGAVGELFF
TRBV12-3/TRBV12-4 CASSLHQSPLHF
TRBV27 CASSKTPGTGYGYTF
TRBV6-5 CASSRTGDSNQPQHF
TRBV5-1 CASSLQGGRNQPQHF
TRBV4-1 CASSQVPLYEQYF
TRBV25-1 CASSEVGAIYEQYF
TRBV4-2 CASSQIPGGGPLHEQYF
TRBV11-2 CASSLRLAGGQSTGELFF
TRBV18 CASSPRYSGLNNQPQHF
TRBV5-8 CASSFNRDGNSPLHF
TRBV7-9 CASSSRAGANVLTF
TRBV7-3 CASSPIAGDTDTQYF
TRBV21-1 CASTTRDSNQPQHF
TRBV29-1 CSVEYRGKNTEAFF
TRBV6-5 CASSFNGGGYTEAFF
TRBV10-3 CAISEGQVRALDTQYF
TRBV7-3 CASSPTPGLAGDKDTQYF
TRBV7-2 CASSPNRGPYGYTF
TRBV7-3 CASSAMGTGNTEAFF
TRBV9 CASSDTNTGELFF
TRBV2 CASSEARGGMNTEAFF
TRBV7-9 CASSPGTGGAETQYF
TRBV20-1 CSARDRKQYF
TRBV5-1 CASSLVVTGLTGELFF
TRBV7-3 CASSETGSGANVLTF
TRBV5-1 CASSLMWGSGTDTQYF
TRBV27 CASSFESREGYTF
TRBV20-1 CSASAGLYGYTF
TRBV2 CASSEEAMGYGYTF
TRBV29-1 CSVASSDEQFF
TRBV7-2 CASSLGSSLQETQYF
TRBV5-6 CASSLSSGGAIRETQYF
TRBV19 CASSIVGAGTGELFF
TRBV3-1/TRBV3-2 CASSQDEAENTEAFF